The 3 T cell receptor beta chains reported below all come from one sample, sequenced in a study of control samples from healthy donors and cancer patients. Here immunoSEQ multiplex PCR was the method, and the copy in TCRdb shows in-frame clones only, minus some. The sample holds roughly 59,000 clones, more than 85% seen once. Specimen: PBMCs. These receptors came from a man aged 35-49 years with colorectal cancer.

V is TRBV15 and J is TRBJ2-3; no clear D gene. This CDR3 has 12 residues. Germline CDR1 is LNHNV and CDR2 is YYDKDF (reference sequence). The germline V and J ends were trimmed by 5 bases and 4 bases, with 7 bases remaining between them. CDR3 protein: CATSPSADTQYF. The DNA of the CDR3 is TGTGCCACCAGCCCCAGCGCAGATACGCAGTATTTT.

V is TRBV3-1 (or the pseudogene TRBV3-2) and J is TRBJ1-2; D unclear. Deletions cut 3 bases from V and 0 bases from J, with 8 bases between. There are 14 residues in the CDR3. CDR1 and CDR2 (germline): LGHDT, YNNKEL (reference sequence). CDR3 DNA sequence: TGTGCCAGCAGCCATGGGGTCCCTAACTATGGCTACACCTTC. Protein: CASSHGVPNYGYTF.

This clone was seen just once. The V call is TRBV7-2, the J call TRBJ1-2; D may be TRBD1 (6 bases). V was trimmed by 5 bases and J by 0 bases, leaving 13 bases between them. CDR1 and CDR2 from the germline V gene are SGHTA and FQGNSA. The CDR3 is made up of 15 amino acids. The CDR3 protein is CASSQNWGPNYGYTF. In DNA form, the CDR3 reads TGTGCCAGCAGCCAAAACTGGGGGCCTAACTATGGCTACACCTTC. The complete variable domain, with remaining parts taken from reference TRBV7-2 and TRBJ1-2, reads GAGVSQSPSNKVTEKGKDVELRCDPISGHTALYWYRQSLGQGLEFLIYFQGNSAPDKSGLPSDRFSAERTGGSVSTLTIQRTQQEDSAVYLCASSQNWGPNYGYTFGSGTRLTVV.